This TCR beta chain emerged from a study of T cells in Graves' hyperthyroidism and ophthalmopathy. Broader study findings: A model built on 13 V-J features separated ophthalmopathy from stable hyperthyroidism.

This clonotype was seen at least ten times. Its antigen is not known. Thyroid ultrasound and orbital computed tomography, with clinical symptoms and serum thyroxine and TRAb, informed diagnoses. A 10 ml volume of fresh peripheral blood provided the PBMCs. The CDR3 regions of TCR beta were amplified from RNA transcripts. The HTBI primer set was used in a first-round RT-PCR of the TCR CDR3. TCRdb called the multiplex PCR reads again in MiXCR, with one record for every CDR3 protein. This sample has under 400,000 distinct CDR3 sequences, with approximately 14% found just once. The J segment lost 4 bases and the V segment lost 6 bases, leaving 7 bases of the junction unmatched. The CDR3 loop spans 15 amino acids. The germline V gene has CDR1 WSHSY and CDR2 SAAADI.

Sequencing was done on a sample of blood. V gene TRBV10-2 combines with J gene TRBJ2-5; 11 bases are a match to TRBD2. The receptor's source is an older woman with Graves' ophthalmopathy. The CDR3, as DNA: TGCGCCAGCAGCGGTAGCGGGAGGGATTCAGAGACCCAGTACTTC. It yields the protein CASSGSGRDSETQYF.